This T cell receptor (beta chain) was documented in a study of blood T cell repertoires in COVID-19. On the study more broadly: Samples of COVID-19 (acute and convalescent) were obtained from the United States, Italy and Spain. PBMCs, B-cell-depleted T cells, or T cells were the source of the cDNA or gDNA that made up the material.

Methods used by the authors: Amplification from reference gene primers served as the basis for estimated nucleated cell counts. Libraries were prepared by immunoSEQ multiplex PCR; TCRdb keeps only in-frame clonotypes and omits some of them. V and J calls and clone size are as listed in that table; D and trimming were resolved from the DNA. The sample includes around 82,000 clones, 75% to 95% of them seen just once. The sample consisted of peripheral blood. The source is a human donor in a cohort sampled during active COVID-19.

CDR3 coding DNA: TGCGCCAGCAGTTCCGGGACAGGTTCCCGGGGCAATCAGCCCCAGCATTTT. Translated, it gives CASSSGTGSRGNQPQHF. The V and J genes are TRBV10-2 and TRBJ1-5; 8 bases line up with TRBD1. Germline CDR1 WSHSY, CDR2 SAAADI. V shed 5 bases and J 2 bases; nucleotides not matched to a gene: 11. CDR3 length equals 17 residues.